This T cell receptor beta chain emerged from a study of blood T cell repertoires in COVID-19. Study context: The cDNA or gDNA used as material had been derived from T cells, B-cell-depleted T cells, or PBMCs.

Profiled with immunoSEQ multiplex PCR; TCRdb holds only in-frame clones, not every one. The sample comprises roughly 280,000 clones, 88% of which are singletons, and 3% rests with the top ten. CDR3 length: 15 amino acids. Germline loops: CDR1 SEHNR, CDR2 FQNEAQ (reference sequence). V was shortened by 5 bases and J by 0 bases, with 12 bases between the two germline ends. Grouping used clinical history reported by participants in a survey and questionnaire. Before being deemed recovered, Cohort 3 donors had two negative PCRs, clearance, or symptom resolution. This receptor was identified in a woman aged 50 to 60 who had recovered from COVID-19. This sequence joins TRBV7-9 and TRBJ2-3, with unresolved D. Sequenced input: PBMCs or T cells enriched from blood (not recorded which). The CDR3 DNA reads as TGTGCCAGCAGCCGTAGTTCCACTAGCACAGATACGCAGTATTTT. Encoded protein: CASSRSSTSTDTQYF.